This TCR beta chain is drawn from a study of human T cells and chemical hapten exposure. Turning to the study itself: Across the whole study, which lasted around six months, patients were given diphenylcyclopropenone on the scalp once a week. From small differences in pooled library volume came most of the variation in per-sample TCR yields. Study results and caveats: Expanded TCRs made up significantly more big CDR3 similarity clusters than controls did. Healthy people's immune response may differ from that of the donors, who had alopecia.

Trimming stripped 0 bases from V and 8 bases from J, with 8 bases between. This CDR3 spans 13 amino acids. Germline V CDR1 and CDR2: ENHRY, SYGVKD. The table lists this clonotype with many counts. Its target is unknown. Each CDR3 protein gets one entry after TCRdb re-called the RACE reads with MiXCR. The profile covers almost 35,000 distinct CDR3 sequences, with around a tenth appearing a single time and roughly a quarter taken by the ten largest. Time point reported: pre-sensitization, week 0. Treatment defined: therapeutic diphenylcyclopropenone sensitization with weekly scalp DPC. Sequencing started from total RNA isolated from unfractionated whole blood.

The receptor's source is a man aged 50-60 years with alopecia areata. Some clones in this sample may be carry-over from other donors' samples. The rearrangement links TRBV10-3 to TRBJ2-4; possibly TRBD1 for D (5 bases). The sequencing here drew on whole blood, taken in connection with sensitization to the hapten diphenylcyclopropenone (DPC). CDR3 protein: CAISESSRDIQYF. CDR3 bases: TGTGCCATCAGTGAGTCGTCCAGGGACATTCAGTACTTC.